Listed here are 17 T cell receptor beta chains from one sample, sequenced in a study of blood T cell repertoires in COVID-19. Sequencing was performed with immunoSEQ multiplex PCR; in TCRdb, only in-frame clones are kept and a portion is missing. Among over 200,000 clones, approximately 90% were seen once, and the ten largest hold around 0.84%. The specimen was peripheral blood. These receptor sequences come from a man in his 60s with COVID-19, enrolled during active disease.

The chain is built from TRBV3-1 (or the pseudogene TRBV3-2) and TRBJ2-7; 7 nucleotides agree with TRBD2. This CDR3 is built from 14 residues. Germline-derived CDR1 and CDR2 are LGHDT and YNNKEL (reference sequence). The V and J ends lost 4 bases and 3 bases, in that order; junction bases with no gene match: 6. CDR3 amino acids: CASSLREAHYEQYF. The CDR3 DNA follows: TGTGCCAGCAGCCTCCGGGAGGCCCACTACGAGCAGTACTTC.

The gene calls are TRBV10-3 and TRBJ2-7, with 9 bases aligning to TRBD1. Losses at the gene ends were 4 bases for V and 2 bases for J; bases not matched to a gene: 12. The CDR3 sequence is 17 residues long. Looked up from germline, CDR1 is ENHRY and CDR2 is SYGVKD. CDR3 DNA sequence: TGTGCCATCAGTGGACCAAATCGGGACAGGGTCGCCTACGAGCAGTACTTC. Residues: CAISGPNRDRVAYEQYF.

This chain links TRBV19 with TRBJ1-2; 10 bases fit TRBD1. Trimming took 5 bases from V and 5 from J; bases not matched to a gene: 5. Germline V gene sequence: CDR1 LNHDA, CDR2 SQIVND (reference sequence). This CDR3 region has 14 residues. CDR3 DNA sequence: TGTGCCAGTAGTTTTGACAGGGGGCATTATGGCTACACCTTC. Its protein product is CASSFDRGHYGYTF.

This clone was detected once. This sequence joins TRBV6-1 and TRBJ2-7; D might be TRBD2 (5 bases). Trimming removed 0 bases at V and 4 bases at J, with 10 bases between. Germline CDR1 MNHNS, CDR2 SASEGT. The CDR3 is made up of 14 amino acids. CDR3 region: CASSEAGVRYEQYF. The DNA for the CDR3 is TGTGCCAGCAGTGAAGCCGGGGTAAGATACGAGCAGTACTTC.

This clone was seen only a few times. The chain employs TRBV5-1 and TRBJ1-6; D is undetermined. V gave up 1 base and J gave up 9 bases, with 11 bases separating them. This CDR3 comprises 14 residues. Germline-derived CDR1 and CDR2 are SGHRS and YFSETQ. This CDR3 reads CASSLIITGSPLHF. In nucleotides, the CDR3 is TGCGCCAGCAGCTTGATTATCACGGGTTCACCCCTCCACTTT.

V and J are TRBV3-1 (or the pseudogene TRBV3-2) and TRBJ2-7, with 10 bases aligning to TRBD1. The CDR3 contains 14 residues. Germline loops: CDR1 LGHDT, CDR2 YNNKEL (reference sequence). V shed 1 base, J shed 6 bases, and the junction held 3 bases outside the gene matches. CDR3 sequence reads: CASSQAGTGVEQYF. CDR3 in DNA: TGTGCCAGCAGCCAAGCCGGGACAGGGGTCGAGCAGTACTTC.

The chain is built from TRBV11-3 and TRBJ2-3, with D possibly TRBD2 on 6 matching bases. CDR1 SGHNT and CDR2 YENEEA come from the germline V gene. V lost 4 bases, J lost 5 bases, and 22 bases lay in between. The CDR3 length is 17 residues. The CDR3 sequence: CASSSRGPGDGGDTQYF. As DNA, the CDR3 is TGTGCCAGCAGCTCCCGGGGCCCGGGGGATGGTGGAGATACGCAGTATTTT.

The chain recombines TRBV4-1 with TRBJ1-1, with D unclear. CDR3 size: 13 residues. Trimming removed 1 base at V and 5 bases at J, with 8 bases between. Germline CDR1 reads MGHRA; CDR2 reads YSYEKL. The CDR3 region is CASSQGESTEAFF. The CDR3 DNA reads TGCGCCAGCAGCCAAGGGGAGAGTACTGAAGCTTTCTTT.

This chain uses TRBV28 with TRBJ1-1, with a weak D call TRBD1 (6 bases). The CDR3 loop spans 13 amino acids. Trimming pared 4 bases from V and 4 bases from J, leaving 10 bases between. Germline-derived CDR1 and CDR2 are MDHEN and SYDVKM. For the CDR3, the DNA is TGTGCCAGCAGTTGGGGGCCAAGCACTGAAGCTTTCTTT. Translated: CASSWGPSTEAFF.

V gene TRBV5-1 combines with J gene TRBJ2-2, with TRBD1 matching 10 bases. The CDR3 loop spans 15 amino acids. Germline CDR1 and CDR2: SGHRS and YFSETQ. The ends lost 2 bases at V and 5 bases at J; junction bases unmatched: 3. The CDR3 spells CASSLGTGETGELFF. The CDR3 DNA sequence: TGCGCCAGCAGCTTAGGGACAGGGGAGACCGGGGAGCTGTTTTTT.

The V gene is TRBV19, the J gene TRBJ1-5; TRBD1 is a possible D gene (6 bases). Trimming stripped 3 bases from V and 10 bases from J, with 19 bases between. This CDR3 contains 15 residues. Germline assignment: CDR1 LNHDA and CDR2 SQIVND (reference sequence). The DNA of the CDR3 is TGTGCCAGTAGTATTGGCGGCAGGGGCGGTATCCCCCAGCATTTT. It is translated as CASSIGGRGGIPQHF.

The genes are TRBV5-4 and TRBJ2-2; TRBD1 is a possible D gene (6 bases). This CDR3 is built from 15 residues. Germline-derived CDR1 and CDR2 are SGHNT and YYREEE (reference sequence). The V and J ends lost 4 bases and 3 bases respectively, with 13 bases between them. CDR3 nucleotide sequence: TGTGCCAGCAGCCTAAAGACAGGTTACACCGGGGAGCTGTTTTTT. It translates to CASSLKTGYTGELFF.

The rearrangement joins TRBV5-1 to TRBJ2-7, with TRBD1 identical over 8 bases. V lost 0 bases and J lost 0; bases outside the gene matches: 2. This CDR3 contains 15 residues. The germline V gene encodes CDR1 SGHRS and CDR2 YFSETQ. The CDR3 spells CASSLADRGSYEQYF. In nucleotides, the CDR3 is TGCGCCAGCAGCTTGGCCGACAGGGGCTCCTACGAGCAGTACTTC.

The chain carries TRBV10-3 and TRBJ2-5; TRBD2 aligns across 15 bases. The ends lost 5 bases at V and 7 bases at J; junction bases unmatched: 8. Looked up from germline, CDR1 is ENHRY and CDR2 is SYGVKD. The CDR3 spans 16 residues. Here the CDR3 reads CAISRGLAGGAGTQYF. CDR3 nucleotides: TGTGCCATCAGTCGGGGACTAGCGGGGGGCGCGGGGACCCAGTACTTC.

The chain recombines TRBV5-4 with TRBJ2-3; 9 bases are shared with TRBD2. This CDR3 contains 15 residues. The V segment lost 1 base and the J segment 1 base; nucleotides outside the gene matches: 1. The germline V gene encodes CDR1 SGHNT and CDR2 YYREEE (reference sequence). CDR3 DNA: TGTGCCAGCAGCTTGTGGACTAGCGGCACAGATACGCAGTATTTT. Translated: CASSLWTSGTDTQYF.

The chain carries TRBV30 and TRBJ1-3, with D possibly TRBD1 on 5 matching bases. Germline loops: CDR1 GTSNPN, CDR2 SVGIG (reference sequence). Trimming removed 2 bases from V and 2 bases from J, with 16 bases in between. CDR3 length equals 16 residues. CDR3 sequence reads: CAWSLGSGAAGNTIYF. The CDR3 DNA is TGTGCCTGGAGTCTAGGTAGCGGGGCTGCTGGAAACACCATATATTTT.

The chain has TRBV19 and TRBJ2-3, with a tentative D call TRBD2 (6 bases). CDR3 length equals 15 residues. V lost 3 bases and J 5 bases, leaving 15 bases between the germline ends. Germline V gene data show CDR1 as LNHDA and CDR2 as SQIVND (reference sequence). For the CDR3, the DNA is TGTGCCAGTAGTATTGGGGCGGGACCCCGAGATACGCAGTATTTT. Translated, it gives CASSIGAGPRDTQYF.